The rows below give T cell receptor beta chains drawn from one sample of a study of T cell responses to AZD1222 COVID-19 vaccine. The protocol was immunoSEQ multiplex PCR, while the TCRdb copy is restricted to in-frame clones and leaves out a portion. The profile shows 65,000 to 85,000 clones, around 88% of them singletons. Material: peripheral blood, obtained 28 days after the second dose of the MenACWY control vaccine. The receptors shown here come from an adult who received the MenACWY meningococcal vaccine as a control. Each CDR3 is given with its conserved first and last residue. D genes are given only for firm matches. The size entry is marked missing in some rows and otherwise reads once, few, many or a size class.

abundance	d_gene	j_gene	v_gene	CDR3aa	CDR3nt
-	-	TRBJ2-7	TRBV5-6	CASTTAQIDSEQYF	TGTGCCAGCACTACGGCACAGATTGATTCCGAGCAGTACTTC
-	-	TRBJ2-7	TRBV7-3	CASSRGGQTYEQYF	TGTGCCAGCAGCCGAGGAGGACAGACGTACGAGCAGTACTTC
-	-	TRBJ1-5	TRBV2	CASSPEAPTVQPQHF	TGTGCCAGCAGCCCCGAGGCCCCCACGGTTCAGCCCCAGCATTTT
-	-	TRBJ1-5	TRBV6-6	CASSLDSNQPQHF	TGTGCCAGCAGTTTGGATAGCAATCAGCCCCAGCATTTT
-	TRBD1	TRBJ1-6	TRBV5-1	CASSLDRGHSPLHF	TGCGCCAGCAGTTTGGACAGGGGCCATTCACCCCTCCACTTT
-	-	TRBJ1-3	TRBV4-2	CASSQDIADLLTSGNTIYF	TGTGCCAGCAGCCAAGATATCGCAGACCTGTTGACCTCTGGAAACACCATATATTTT
-	-	TRBJ2-2	TRBV6-6	CASTRRGQSDAGELFF	TGTGCCAGCACCCGGCGGGGACAGAGTGACGCCGGGGAGCTGTTTTTT
-	-	TRBJ2-2	TRBV28	CASNGGNTGELFF	TGTGCCAGCAACGGGGGAAACACCGGGGAGCTGTTTTTT
once	-	TRBJ1-2	TRBV4-3	CASSQIGGSYGYTF	TGCGCCAGCAGCCAAATAGGGGGTTCATATGGCTACACCTTC
-	-	TRBJ1-3	TRBV5-1	CASSSETGSGNTIYF	TGCGCCAGCAGCTCTGAGACAGGCTCTGGAAACACCATATATTTT
-	-	TRBJ2-7	TRBV12-3/TRBV12-4	CASSTDWYEQYF	TGTGCCAGCAGTACCGACTGGTACGAGCAGTACTTC
-	-	TRBJ2-7	TRBV28	CASSSPPGGHEQYF	TGTGCCAGCAGTTCCCCCCCCGGAGGGCACGAGCAGTACTTC
few	-	TRBJ1-5	TRBV9	CASSRTAGRNQPQHF	TGTGCCAGCAGCCGGACAGCGGGACGCAATCAGCCCCAGCATTTT
-	TRBD1	TRBJ1-1	TRBV18	CASSPGQGRYTEAFF	TGTGCCAGCTCACCAGGACAGGGCAGGTACACTGAAGCTTTCTTT
-	-	TRBJ1-5	TRBV5-6	CASSWGPGGQPQHF	TGTGCCAGCAGCTGGGGCCCGGGCGGCCAGCCCCAGCATTTT
-	-	TRBJ1-5	TRBV19	CASTHAGGAGGNQPQHF	TGTGCCAGTACCCACGCGGGAGGGGCAGGGGGCAATCAGCCCCAGCATTTT
-	TRBD1	TRBJ2-1	TRBV19	CAGHRTGDNEQFF	TGTGCCGGCCACAGGACAGGGGACAATGAGCAGTTCTTC
-	TRBD2	TRBJ2-1	TRBV6-6	CASSYSKASGGYEQFF	TGTGCCAGCAGTTACTCGAAGGCTAGCGGGGGCTATGAGCAGTTCTTC
many	TRBD1	TRBJ2-2	TRBV15	CATSTGTGDTGELFF	TGTGCCACCAGTACCGGGACAGGGGACACCGGGGAGCTGTTTTTT
-	TRBD1	TRBJ1-2	TRBV19	CASSPRDGQAYGYTF	TGTGCCAGTAGTCCTCGGGACGGACAGGCCTATGGCTACACCTTC
once	-	TRBJ1-1	TRBV30	CAWSRGLTEAFF	TGTGCCTGGAGTCGTGGCCTGACTGAAGCTTTCTTT
-	TRBD1	TRBJ1-4	TRBV2	CASRPDRTNEKLFF	TGTGCCAGCAGACCGGACAGGACAAATGAAAAACTGTTTTTT
-	TRBD1	TRBJ1-2	TRBV11-2	CASSSGPWTGPAYGYTF	TGTGCCAGCAGCTCCGGACCCTGGACAGGACCTGCGTATGGCTACACCTTC
-	-	TRBJ2-5	TRBV12-3/TRBV12-4	CASSFRPQETQYF	TGTGCCAGCAGTTTTCGGCCGCAAGAGACCCAGTACTTC
-	TRBD1	TRBJ1-2	TRBV4-3	CASSPLGQGYGYTF	TGCGCCAGCAGCCCCTTAGGACAGGGCTATGGCTACACCTTC
-	-	TRBJ1-4	TRBV7-2	CASSLQPGQFSEKLFF	TGTGCCAGCAGCCTACAACCCGGACAATTCAGTGAAAAACTGTTTTTT
-	TRBD1	TRBJ1-1	TRBV7-9	CASSWTRQGLKAFF	TGTGCCAGCAGCTGGACCAGACAGGGGTTAAAGGCTTTCTTT
-	-	TRBJ2-1	TRBV9	CASSVAWETYNEQFF	TGTGCCAGCAGCGTAGCGTGGGAAACCTACAATGAGCAGTTCTTC
-	TRBD1	TRBJ2-5	TRBV5-1	CASSLSGGGETQYF	TGCGCCAGCAGCTTGTCAGGGGGCGGGGAGACCCAGTACTTC
-	-	TRBJ2-2	TRBV10-3	CAISSEGTDTGELFF	TGTGCCATCAGTTCGGAGGGAACGGACACCGGGGAGCTGTTTTTT
-	-	TRBJ2-7	TRBV3-1/TRBV3-2	CASSQVGGMERDEQYF	TGTGCCAGCAGCCAAGTAGGGGGAATGGAGAGGGACGAGCAGTACTTC
-	TRBD1	TRBJ2-1	TRBV18	CASSTTGSDEQFF	TGTGCCAGTTCCACGACAGGGAGCGATGAGCAGTTCTTC
-	-	TRBJ1-5	TRBV6-5	CAARGPNQPQHF	TGTGCCGCTAGGGGCCCAAATCAGCCCCAGCATTTT
-	-	TRBJ2-3	TRBV5-5	CASSPGPSPPDTQYF	TGTGCCAGCAGTCCTGGCCCTTCCCCCCCAGATACGCAGTATTTT
-	TRBD1	TRBJ1-1	TRBV6-5	CASSYRMGQGATEAFF	TGTGCCAGCAGTTACAGAATGGGACAGGGGGCAACTGAAGCTTTCTTT
-	-	TRBJ2-3	TRBV30	CAWDIGLGPSTDTQYF	TGTGCCTGGGACATCGGACTGGGTCCCAGCACAGATACGCAGTATTTT
-	TRBD1	TRBJ1-1	TRBV19	CASSTTGGGTEAFF	TGTGCCAGCTCCACCACAGGGGGGGGAACTGAAGCTTTCTTT
-	-	TRBJ2-2	TRBV5-8	CASSLVLPEGTGELFF	TGTGCCAGCAGCTTGGTCCTTCCCGAGGGCACCGGGGAGCTGTTTTTT
-	TRBD2	TRBJ2-1	TRBV5-5	CASSLVGSGADNEQFF	TGTGCCAGCAGCTTGGTGGGTAGCGGGGCGGACAATGAGCAGTTCTTC
-	-	TRBJ1-2	TRBV6-5	CASTPGANGYTF	TGTGCCAGCACTCCCGGGGCGAATGGCTACACCTTC
-	-	TRBJ1-5	TRBV28	CASSFIASPRGLNNQPQHF	TGTGCCAGCAGTTTTATAGCCAGCCCAAGGGGCCTCAACAATCAGCCCCAGCATTTT
-	-	TRBJ1-3	TRBV19	CASTPTGSISGNTIYF	TGTGCCAGTACCCCGACAGGCTCAATCTCTGGAAACACCATATATTTT
-	TRBD1	TRBJ1-1	TRBV11-1	CASHLGGRNTEAFF	TGTGCCAGCCACCTAGGGGGCCGAAACACTGAAGCTTTCTTT
once	-	TRBJ2-1	TRBV7-9	CASTTTAGYNEQFF	TGTGCCAGCACCACTACGGCGGGGTACAATGAGCAGTTCTTC
-	-	TRBJ2-2	TRBV4-1	CASSRQSSGVVSNTGELFF	TGCGCCAGCAGCCGCCAATCTTCAGGGGTTGTTTCTAACACCGGGGAGCTGTTTTTT
-	TRBD1	TRBJ1-1	TRBV11-2	CASSFDGTGGGTEAFF	TGTGCCAGCAGCTTCGACGGGACAGGGGGAGGCACTGAAGCTTTCTTT
-	-	TRBJ2-5	TRBV7-9	CASSSTVIQETQYF	TGTGCCAGCAGTTCGACAGTGATTCAAGAGACCCAGTACTTC
-	-	TRBJ1-1	TRBV2	CASSDKGWTEAFF	TGTGCCAGCAGTGACAAGGGGTGGACTGAAGCTTTCTTT
-	-	TRBJ1-1	TRBV5-1	CASSLGRVDTEAFF	TGCGCCAGCAGCTTGGGCAGGGTAGACACTGAAGCTTTCTTT
-	TRBD1	TRBJ1-2	TRBV6-5	CASRGQPNYGYTF	TGTGCCAGCAGGGGACAGCCGAACTATGGCTACACCTTC
-	TRBD1	TRBJ1-5	TRBV3-1/TRBV3-2	CASSPDRVEGQPQHF	TGTGCCAGCAGCCCTGACAGGGTAGAAGGTCAGCCCCAGCATTTT
once	-	TRBJ1-1	TRBV9	CASSVATDNTEAFF	TGTGCCAGCAGCGTAGCTACGGACAACACTGAAGCTTTCTTT
-	TRBD1	TRBJ1-2	TRBV13	CASSLGLRGQGNYGYTF	TGTGCCAGCAGCTTAGGCCTAAGGGGACAGGGGAACTATGGCTACACCTTC
-	-	TRBJ2-7	TRBV4-1	CASSQEGQYGYEQYF	TGCGCCAGCAGCCAGGAGGGACAGTACGGGTACGAGCAGTACTTC